This entry lists 8 T cell receptor beta chains sequenced from one sample in a study of vaccination effects on CD4 cells after COVID-19. These receptors' antigens are unknown. Viral peptide pool expansion of antigen-specific CD4+ T cells preceded sequencing in the ViraFEST assay. Subsequent to less than 13 days of culture, CD4+ T cells were isolated. No vaccinee had earlier SARS-CoV-2 infection, and nucleocapsid antibodies were negative. Only in-frame clones appear in the TCRdb table, and some are missing; sequencing was by immunoSEQ multiplex PCR. Of over 55,000 clones in the sample, roughly 76% were seen once. This specimen consisted of CD4+ T cells from PBMCs cultured with HCoV-OC43 spike peptides, obtained before COVID-19 vaccination. This sample's subset: HCoV-OC43 spike overlapping peptide pool stimulation. Every receptor here comes from a human donor who received a COVID-19 vaccine.

The chain uses TRBV6-5 and TRBJ1-1; 10 bases line up with TRBD1. The CDR3 runs 14 residues. Germline V gives CDR1 MNHEY, CDR2 SVGAGI. J was trimmed by 2 bases and V by 6 bases; bases with no gene match: 3. DNA of the CDR3: TGTGCCAGCAGCGACAGGGGGCTCAACACTGAAGCTTTCTTT. It is translated as CASSDRGLNTEAFF.

The V call is TRBV5-8, the J call TRBJ1-2; D unclear. CDR1 and CDR2 from the germline V gene are SGHTS and YDEGEE. The V and J ends lost 0 bases and 4 bases respectively, with 13 bases between them. This CDR3 comprises 15 residues. CDR3 sequence reads: CASSLDKVAAYGYTF. CDR3 coding DNA: TGTGCCAGCAGCTTGGATAAGGTGGCAGCCTATGGCTACACCTTC.

V gene TRBV2 combines with J gene TRBJ2-3; no firm D call. V was pared by 0 bases and J by 6 bases, with 10 bases between. From germline, CDR1 is SNHLY and CDR2 FYNNEI. This CDR3 is built from 14 residues. The CDR3 region has the DNA TGTGCCAGCAGTGAAGCGCTTGCGACGGATACGCAGTATTTT. This gives the protein CASSEALATDTQYF. The complete variable domain, with remaining parts taken from reference TRBV2 and TRBJ2-3, reads EPEVTQTPSHQVTQMGQEVILRCVPISNHLYFYWYRQILGQKVEFLVSFYNNEISEKSEIFDDQFSVERPDGSNFTLKIRSTKLEDSAMYFCASSEALATDTQYFGPGTRLTVL.

This rearrangement joins TRBV7-2 to TRBJ2-7, with a possible D match to TRBD1 (6 bases). Trimming left V 5 bases short and J 3 bases short, with 17 bases between. The CDR3 extends over 15 amino acids. The germline gives CDR1 SGHTA, CDR2 FQGNSA. The CDR3 nucleotides are TGTGCCAGCAGCCTAGGGGGTACTGGGTACTACGAGCAGTACGTC. Translated, it gives CASSLGGTGYYEQYV.

The rearrangement links TRBV11-1 to TRBJ1-3; unclear D gene. V was shortened by 5 bases and J by 3 bases, with 14 bases between the two germline ends. This CDR3 has 15 amino acids. Germline assignment: CDR1 SGHAT and CDR2 FQDESV (reference sequence). The CDR3 coding sequence is TGTGCCAGCAGCCCGTATGAAGGGAATGGAAACACCATATATTTT. This gives the protein CASSPYEGNGNTIYF.

This rearrangement joins TRBV7-2 to TRBJ1-4; D is possibly TRBD1 (5 bases). Germline V gene sequence: CDR1 SGHTA, CDR2 FQGNSA. This CDR3 contains 16 residues. V was pared by 3 bases and J by 3 bases, with 14 bases between. The CDR3 spells CASSFYGTDSNEKLFF. The CDR3 nucleotides read TGTGCCAGCAGCTTCTATGGGACGGACTCTAATGAAAAACTGTTTTTT.

The genes are TRBV5-4 and TRBJ2-2; 9 nucleotides match TRBD2. Trimming at V came to 1 base and at J to 0 bases, leaving 7 bases not matched to a gene. Germline loops: CDR1 SGHNT, CDR2 YYREEE (reference sequence). There are 18 residues in the CDR3. CDR3 DNA sequence: TGTGCCAGCAGCTTGCGGCTAGCGGGGACTTCGAACACCGGGGAGCTGTTTTTT. This sequence encodes CASSLRLAGTSNTGELFF.

V usage is TRBV5-1 and J usage is TRBJ2-4; 9 bases map to TRBD1. Trimming took 2 bases from V and 9 from J; bases not matched to a gene: 9. Per germline, CDR1 SGHRS and CDR2 YFSETQ. This CDR3 is built from 15 residues. This chain's CDR3 is CASSLETGGEGIQYF. In DNA, the CDR3 is TGCGCCAGCAGCTTAGAGACAGGGGGAGAAGGCATTCAGTACTTC.